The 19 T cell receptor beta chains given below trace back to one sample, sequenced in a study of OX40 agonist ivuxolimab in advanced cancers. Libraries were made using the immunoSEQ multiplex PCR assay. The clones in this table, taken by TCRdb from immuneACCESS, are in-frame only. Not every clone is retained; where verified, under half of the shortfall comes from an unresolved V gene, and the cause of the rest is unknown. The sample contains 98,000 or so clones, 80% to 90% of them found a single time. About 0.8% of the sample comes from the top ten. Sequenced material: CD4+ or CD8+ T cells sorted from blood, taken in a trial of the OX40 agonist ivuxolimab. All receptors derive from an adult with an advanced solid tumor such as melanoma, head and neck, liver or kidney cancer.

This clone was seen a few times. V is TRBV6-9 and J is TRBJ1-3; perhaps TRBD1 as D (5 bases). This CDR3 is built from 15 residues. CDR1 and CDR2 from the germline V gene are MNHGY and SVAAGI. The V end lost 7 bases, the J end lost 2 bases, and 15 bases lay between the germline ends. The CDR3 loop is CASTYRGATGNTIYF. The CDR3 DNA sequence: TGTGCCAGCACCTATAGGGGTGCCACTGGAAACACCATATATTTT.

This CDR3 is CASSLNGRFTGELFF. The CDR3 region has the DNA TGTGCCAGCAGCTTAAACGGGAGATTTACCGGGGAGCTGTTTTTT. The gene calls are TRBV7-2 and TRBJ2-2; TRBD2 might be the D (6 bases). V shed 2 bases and J shed 5 bases, with 12 bases lying between them. Germline V gives CDR1 SGHTA, CDR2 FQGNSA. The CDR3 is 15 amino acids.

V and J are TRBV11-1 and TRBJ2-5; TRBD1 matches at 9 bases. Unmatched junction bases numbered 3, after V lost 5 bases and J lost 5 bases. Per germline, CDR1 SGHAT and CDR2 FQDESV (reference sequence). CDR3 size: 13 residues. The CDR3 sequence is CASSDRGLETQYF. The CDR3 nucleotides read TGTGCCAGCAGCGACAGGGGGTTGGAGACCCAGTACTTC.

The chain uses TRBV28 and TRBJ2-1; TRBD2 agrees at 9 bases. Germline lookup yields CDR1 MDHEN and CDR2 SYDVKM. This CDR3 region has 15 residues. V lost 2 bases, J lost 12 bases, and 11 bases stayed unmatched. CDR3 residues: CASSLETSGTLSQFF. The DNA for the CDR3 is TGTGCCAGCAGTTTAGAGACTAGCGGAACTCTGTCGCAGTTCTTC.

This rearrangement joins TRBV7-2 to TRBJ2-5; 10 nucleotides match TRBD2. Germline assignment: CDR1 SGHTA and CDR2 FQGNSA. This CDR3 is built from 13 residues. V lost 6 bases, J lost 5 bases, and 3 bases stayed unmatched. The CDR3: CASRLAGSETQYF. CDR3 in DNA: TGTGCCAGCAGACTAGCGGGATCGGAGACCCAGTACTTC.

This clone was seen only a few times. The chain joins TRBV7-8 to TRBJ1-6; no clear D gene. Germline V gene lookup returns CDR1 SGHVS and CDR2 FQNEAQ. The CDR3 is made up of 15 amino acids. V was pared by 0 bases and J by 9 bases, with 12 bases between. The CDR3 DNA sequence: TGTGCCAGCAGCTTAGCTATAGTTTCGGGTTCACCCCTCCACTTT. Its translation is CASSLAIVSGSPLHF.

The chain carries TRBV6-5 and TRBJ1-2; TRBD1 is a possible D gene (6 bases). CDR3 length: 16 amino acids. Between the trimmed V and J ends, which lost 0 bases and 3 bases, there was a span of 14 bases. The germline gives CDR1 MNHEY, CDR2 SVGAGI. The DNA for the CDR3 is TGTGCCAGCAGTTACTCCTACTCAACAGGGTACTATGGCTACACCTTC. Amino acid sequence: CASSYSYSTGYYGYTF.

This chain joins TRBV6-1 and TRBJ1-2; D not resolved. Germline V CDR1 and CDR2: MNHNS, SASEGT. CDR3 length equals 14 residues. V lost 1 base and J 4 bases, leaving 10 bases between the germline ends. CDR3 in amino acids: CASSEGHLTYGYTF. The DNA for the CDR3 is TGTGCCAGCAGTGAAGGACACCTGACCTATGGCTACACCTTC.

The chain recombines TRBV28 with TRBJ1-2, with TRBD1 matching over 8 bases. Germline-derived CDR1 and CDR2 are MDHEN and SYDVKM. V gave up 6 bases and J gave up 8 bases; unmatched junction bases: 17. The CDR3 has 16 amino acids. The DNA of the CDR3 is TGTGCCAGCAGCCAAAACTCCCAGACAGGGGAGCGGGGCTACACCTTC. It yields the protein CASSQNSQTGERGYTF.

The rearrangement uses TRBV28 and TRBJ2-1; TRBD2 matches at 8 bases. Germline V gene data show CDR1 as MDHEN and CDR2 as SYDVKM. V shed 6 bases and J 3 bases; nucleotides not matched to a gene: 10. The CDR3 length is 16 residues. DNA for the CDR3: TGTGCCAGCAGCTCAGCCGCCGGGAGGGTCTACAATGAGCAGTTCTTC. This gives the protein CASSSAAGRVYNEQFF.

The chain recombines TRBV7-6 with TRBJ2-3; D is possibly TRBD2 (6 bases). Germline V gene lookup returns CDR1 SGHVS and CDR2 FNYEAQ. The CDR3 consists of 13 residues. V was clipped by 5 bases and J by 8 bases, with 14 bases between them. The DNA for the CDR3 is TGTGCCAGCAGCCCCGGGACTTCTTCTACGCAGTATTTT. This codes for CASSPGTSSTQYF. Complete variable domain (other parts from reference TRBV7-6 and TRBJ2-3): GAGVSQSPRYKVTKRGQDVALRCDPISGHVSLYWYRQALGQGPEFLTYFNYEAQQDKSGLPNDRFSAERPEGSISTLTIQRTEQRDSAMYRCASSPGTSSTQYFGPGTRLTVL.

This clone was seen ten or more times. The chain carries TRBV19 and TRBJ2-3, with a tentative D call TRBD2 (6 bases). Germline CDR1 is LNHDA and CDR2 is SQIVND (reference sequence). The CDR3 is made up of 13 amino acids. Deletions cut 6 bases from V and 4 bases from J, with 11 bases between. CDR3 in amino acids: CASSRDWADTQYF. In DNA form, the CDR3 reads TGTGCCAGTAGCCGGGACTGGGCAGATACGCAGTATTTT.

The CDR3 spells CASSFMGTNEKLFF. CDR3 sequence (DNA): TGCGCCAGCAGCTTCATGGGGACTAATGAAAAACTGTTTTTT. The chain recombines TRBV5-1 with TRBJ1-4; D ambiguous. Trimming removed 2 bases from V and 2 bases from J, with 7 bases in between. Germline assignment: CDR1 SGHRS and CDR2 YFSETQ. CDR3 length equals 14 residues.

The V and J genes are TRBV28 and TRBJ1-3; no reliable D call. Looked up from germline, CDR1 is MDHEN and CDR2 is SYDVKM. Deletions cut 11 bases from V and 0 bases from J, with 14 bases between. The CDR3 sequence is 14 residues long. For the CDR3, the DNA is TGTGCCGCGTCTGGGAGCGACTCTGGAAACACCATATATTTT. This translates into CAASGSDSGNTIYF.

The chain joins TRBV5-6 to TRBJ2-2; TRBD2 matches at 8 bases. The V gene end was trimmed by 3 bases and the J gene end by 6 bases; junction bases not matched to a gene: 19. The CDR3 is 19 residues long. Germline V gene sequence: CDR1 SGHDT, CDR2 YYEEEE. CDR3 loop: CASSSKGLGAGAGPGELFF. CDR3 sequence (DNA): TGTGCCAGCAGCTCCAAGGGACTAGGGGCGGGAGCGGGGCCCGGGGAGCTGTTTTTT.

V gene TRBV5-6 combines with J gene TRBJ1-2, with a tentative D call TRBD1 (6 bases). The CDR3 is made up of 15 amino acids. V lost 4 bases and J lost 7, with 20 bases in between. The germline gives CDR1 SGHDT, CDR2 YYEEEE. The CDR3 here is CASSRFVLGAGGYTF. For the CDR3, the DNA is TGTGCCAGCAGCCGCTTTGTACTGGGGGCAGGTGGCTACACCTTC.

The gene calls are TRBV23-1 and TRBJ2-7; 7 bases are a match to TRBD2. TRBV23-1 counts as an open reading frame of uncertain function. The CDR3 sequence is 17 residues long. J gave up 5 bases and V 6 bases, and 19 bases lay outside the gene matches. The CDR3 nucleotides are TGCGCCAGCAGCCGCCTAGCAGGAGGGAGGGCTAGGAACGAGCAGTACGTC. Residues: CASSRLAGGRARNEQYV.

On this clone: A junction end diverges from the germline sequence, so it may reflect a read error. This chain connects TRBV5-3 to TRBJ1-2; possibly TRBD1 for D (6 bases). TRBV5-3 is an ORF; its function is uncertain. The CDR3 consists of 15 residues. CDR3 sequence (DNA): TGTGCCAGCAGCTTGGATAACAGGGAGACGGGGGGCTACACCTTC. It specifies CASSLDNRETGGYTF.

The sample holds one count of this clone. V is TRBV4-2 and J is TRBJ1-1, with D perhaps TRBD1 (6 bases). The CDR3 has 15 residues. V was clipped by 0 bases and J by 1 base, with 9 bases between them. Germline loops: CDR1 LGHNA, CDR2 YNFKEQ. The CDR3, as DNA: TGTGCCAGCAGCCAAGACGGACAGAGGAACACTGAAGCTTTCTTT. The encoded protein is CASSQDGQRNTEAFF.